Shown below are 32 T cell receptor beta chains from a single sample sequenced in a study of blood T cell repertoires in COVID-19 (dated by TCRdb to the early 2020s). The library was made by the immunoSEQ multiplex PCR assay. As stored in TCRdb, this immuneACCESS dataset retains in-frame rearrangements with V and J assigned. A fraction of the clones does not appear; measured against another copy, unresolved V genes explain less than half of the discrepancy, and the remainder lacks a known reason. Within this sample are 75,000 to 100,000 clones, with over 75% of them counted one time only. The ten largest make up 20% of the sample. Material for sequencing was peripheral blood. The origin of the receptors is a human donor in a cohort sampled during active COVID-19.

The V call is TRBV12-3 or TRBV12-4, the J call TRBJ1-3; TRBD1 aligns across 8 bases. The CDR3 loop spans 13 amino acids. With V trimmed by 5 bases and J by 8 bases, 5 bases remained unmatched. DNA of the CDR3: TGTGCCAGCAGTATCGGACAGGGCGACACCATATATTTT. Encoded protein: CASSIGQGDTIYF.

This chain connects TRBV19 to TRBJ1-1, with a possible D match to TRBD1 (6 bases). In germline, CDR1 is LNHDA, CDR2 SQIVND (reference sequence). Between the trimmed V and J ends, which lost 3 bases and 1 base, there was a span of 9 bases. The CDR3 is 14 residues long. DNA for the CDR3: TGTGCCAGTAGTATTTCGACAGGGAACACTGAAGCTTTCTTT. Amino acids: CASSISTGNTEAFF.

V and J are TRBV5-1 and TRBJ2-1, with 9 positions matching TRBD1. The length of the CDR3 is 16 residues. Germline CDR1 is SGHRS and CDR2 is YFSETQ. J was trimmed by 1 base and V by 3 bases; bases with no gene match: 5. Here the CDR3 DNA reads TGCGCCAGCAGCTCCACAGGGGGCGAGTCCTACAATGAGCAGTTCTTC. Translated: CASSSTGGESYNEQFF.

This clone was detected once. This chain connects TRBV29-1 to TRBJ1-1; 8 bases align to TRBD1. With V trimmed by 7 bases and J by 5 bases, 15 bases remained unmatched. This CDR3 comprises 15 residues. Germline values: CDR1 SQVTM, CDR2 ANQGSEA. In nucleotides, the CDR3 is TGCAGCGCTCGAGGGGACAGGAGGATTTGGACTGAAGCTTTCTTT. It specifies CSARGDRRIWTEAFF. The entire variable domain, with the rest obtained from reference TRBV29-1 and TRBJ1-1, is as follows: SAVISQKPSRDICQRGTSLTIQCQVDSQVTMMFWYRQQPGQSLTLIATANQGSEATYESGFVIDKFPISRPNLTFSTLTVSNMSPEDSSIYLCSARGDRRIWTEAFFGQGTRLTVV.

This chain connects TRBV28 to TRBJ2-1; the match to TRBD1 covers 7 bases. V was clipped by 3 bases and J by 1 base; unmatched bases: 6. The germline CDR1 and CDR2 sequences are MDHEN and SYDVKM. There are 16 residues in the CDR3. The CDR3 DNA reads TGTGCCAGCAGTTTTCCCAGCAGGGGGTCCTACAATGAGCAGTTCTTC. This translates into CASSFPSRGSYNEQFF.

The CDR3 reads CATSRALGQGRRQETQYF. The CDR3 bases are TGTGCCACCAGCAGAGCCTTAGGACAGGGAAGGAGGCAAGAGACCCAGTACTTC. J is TRBJ2-5 and V is TRBV15; TRBD1 agrees at 8 bases. The trim removed 1 base at V and 2 bases at J, leaving 12 bases unmatched. The germline V gene encodes CDR1 LNHNV and CDR2 YYDKDF (reference sequence). The CDR3 is made up of 18 amino acids.

The chain uses TRBV9 and TRBJ2-6; 11 bases line up with TRBD1. This CDR3 region has 19 residues. V was clipped by 0 bases and J by 0 bases; unmatched bases: 5. Germline V gene lookup returns CDR1 SGDLS and CDR2 YYNGEE. The CDR3 spells CASSVEGTGGYSGANVLTF. The CDR3 nucleotides are TGTGCCAGCAGCGTAGAAGGGACAGGGGGTTACTCTGGGGCCAACGTCCTGACTTTC.

The chain joins TRBV21-1 to TRBJ1-2; the table names TRBD1, a call not compared with the DNA. TRBV21-1 is flagged as a pseudogene. The CDR3 totals 18 residues. The CDR3 here is CASSKAGQILGWDYGYTF. CDR3 nucleotide sequence: TGTGCCAGCAGCAAAGCTGGACAGATTTTAGGGTGGGACTATGGCTACACCTTC.

The chain employs TRBV7-3 and TRBJ2-1; D might be TRBD2 (5 bases). Germline CDR1 reads SGHTA; CDR2 reads FQGTGA. This CDR3 region has 13 residues. V was trimmed by 6 bases and J by 10 bases, leaving 16 bases between them. The CDR3 bases are TGTGCCAGCAGTTATACTAGGAATAGGGAGCAGTTCTTC. As protein: CASSYTRNREQFF.

This clone was found once. J is TRBJ2-1 and V is TRBV19; 8 positions match TRBD1. This CDR3 region has 15 residues. Germline V CDR1 and CDR2: LNHDA, SQIVND (reference sequence). Losses at the gene ends were 5 bases for V and 6 bases for J; bases not matched to a gene: 9. CDR3: CASSLTGDLANEQFF. CDR3 in DNA: TGTGCCAGTAGTCTGACAGGGGATCTCGCCAATGAGCAGTTCTTC.

This chain uses TRBV4-2 with TRBJ1-2; 9 bases map to TRBD1. V gave up 6 bases and J gave up 3 bases; unmatched junction bases: 11. The germline V gene has CDR1 LGHNA and CDR2 YNFKEQ. The CDR3 spans 16 residues. The CDR3 DNA sequence: TGTGCCAGCAGACGTCAACCACAGGGGGCGGACTATGGCTACACCTTC. Translation gives CASRRQPQGADYGYTF.

J is TRBJ2-4 and V is TRBV25-1; tentatively, D is TRBD1 (5 bases). The V gene's germline CDR1 is MGHDK and CDR2 SYGVNS. The CDR3 consists of 14 residues. The V gene lost 4 bases and the J gene lost 8 bases, with 15 bases spanning the gap. CDR3 nucleotides: TGTGCCAGCAGTGTGGGGCAGGGTGGGCACATTCAGTACTTC. The encoded protein is CASSVGQGGHIQYF.

The chain joins TRBV19 to TRBJ2-1, with D maybe TRBD1 (5 bases). This CDR3 has 15 residues. CDR1 is LNHDA, CDR2 SQIVND, per germline (reference sequence). Trimming shortened V by 6 bases and J by 1 base, and 13 bases separated the two germline ends. DNA of the CDR3: TGTGCCAGTAGCGCAGGAAGGGGATCCTACAATGAGCAGTTCTTC. Residues: CASSAGRGSYNEQFF.

This clone was counted a single time. V is TRBV12-3 or TRBV12-4 and J is TRBJ2-2; D gene uncertain. CDR3 length: 11 amino acids. Trimming left V 6 bases short and J 6 bases short, with 5 bases between. This chain's CDR3 is CASSPAGELFF. DNA of the CDR3: TGTGCCAGCAGCCCCGCCGGGGAGCTGTTTTTT.

The chain couples TRBV19 to TRBJ1-4; D ambiguous. Germline lookup yields CDR1 LNHDA and CDR2 SQIVND (reference sequence). The CDR3 is 14 amino acids. V lost 4 bases, J lost 3 bases, and 9 bases lay in between. CDR3 region: CASSSGFSNEKLFF. CDR3 coding DNA: TGTGCCAGTAGTAGCGGGTTCTCTAATGAAAAACTGTTTTTT.

This clone was found a few times. This chain connects TRBV19 to TRBJ1-1; maybe TRBD1 (5 bases). The length of the CDR3 is 12 residues. Per germline, CDR1 LNHDA and CDR2 SQIVND (reference sequence). Trimming removed 8 bases at V and 6 bases at J, with 13 bases between. CDR3 in DNA: TGTGCCAGTCACCAGGGATGGGCTGAAGCTTTCTTT. Translating it yields CASHQGWAEAFF.

V and J are TRBV7-2 and TRBJ1-6, with D unclear. Germline V gives CDR1 SGHTA, CDR2 FQGNSA. Deletions cut 5 bases from V and 6 bases from J, with 14 bases between. The CDR3 runs to 15 residues. CDR3 nucleotide sequence: TGTGCCAGCAGCCGCGAGGCCCGTCCTAATTCACCCCTCCACTTT. Translation: CASSREARPNSPLHF.

The rearrangement joins TRBV12-5 to TRBJ2-7; possibly TRBD1 for D (6 bases). Trimming left V 1 base short and J 0 bases short, with 10 bases between. Germline V gives CDR1 LGHNT, CDR2 FRNRAP. This CDR3 comprises 15 residues. As DNA, the CDR3 is TGTGCTAGTGGTTTGGCGGACAGTTCCTCCTACGAGCAGTACTTC. Amino acid sequence: CASGLADSSSYEQYF. Drawing the rest from reference TRBV12-5 and TRBJ2-7, the complete variable domain is DARVTQTPRHKVTEMGQEVTMRCQPILGHNTVFWYRQTMMQGLELLAYFRNRAPLDDSGMPKDRFSAEMPDATLATLKIQPSEPRDSAVYFCASGLADSSSYEQYFGPGTRLTVT.

This clone was seen once. This chain joins TRBV9 and TRBJ2-1; possibly TRBD1 for D (5 bases). V shed 0 bases and J shed 3 bases, with 19 bases lying between them. The germline V gene encodes CDR1 SGDLS and CDR2 YYNGEE. This CDR3 spans 18 amino acids. The CDR3 sequence: CASSVEESDSILYNEQFF. For the CDR3, the DNA is TGTGCCAGCAGCGTAGAAGAAAGCGACAGTATCCTCTACAATGAGCAGTTCTTC. The variable domain in full, with the rest retrieved from reference TRBV9 and TRBJ2-1, is DSGVTQTPKHLITATGQRVTLRCSPRSGDLSVYWYQQSLDQGLQFLIQYYNGEERAKGNILERFSAQQFPDLHSELNLSSLELGDSALYFCASSVEESDSILYNEQFFGPGTRLTVL.

The chain joins TRBV19 to TRBJ2-2; D is ambiguous. V lost 7 bases to trimming and J lost 5 bases, with 8 bases between them. The germline gives CDR1 LNHDA, CDR2 SQIVND (reference sequence). CDR3 length: 12 amino acids. The CDR3 DNA follows: TGTGCCAGTACCCAACAAACCGGGGAGCTGTTTTTT. Protein sequence: CASTQQTGELFF. Variable domain in full (rest from reference TRBV19 and TRBJ2-2): DGGITQSPKYLFRKEGQNVTLSCEQNLNHDAMYWYRQDPGQGLRLIYYSQIVNDFQKGDIAEGYSVSREKKESFPLTVTSAQKNPTAFYLCASTQQTGELFFGEGSRLTVL.

The chain employs TRBV4-2 and TRBJ2-7; possibly TRBD1 for D (5 bases). V lost 0 bases and J lost 3, with 15 bases in between. CDR1 LGHNA and CDR2 YNFKEQ come from the germline V gene. This CDR3 is 16 amino acids long. CDR3 DNA sequence: TGTGCCAGCAGCCAAGATCCTGGATGGGGCGACTACGAGCAGTACTTC. Residues: CASSQDPGWGDYEQYF.

The chain is built from TRBV7-6 and TRBJ2-1, with TRBD2 matching 10 bases. Trimming cost V 0 bases and J 15 bases; bases outside gene matches: 14. This CDR3 has 16 residues. Germline V CDR1 and CDR2: SGHVS, FNYEAQ. In DNA, the CDR3 is TGTGCCAGCAGCTTAGCAGGCCCGATTACTAGCGGGGACCCGTTCTTC. It codes for CASSLAGPITSGDPFF.

This chain links TRBV5-4 with TRBJ2-7; the D gene is possibly TRBD1 (5 bases). The CDR3 contains 14 residues. Germline CDR1 reads SGHNT; CDR2 reads YYREEE (reference sequence). V was trimmed by 3 bases and J by 3 bases, leaving 13 bases between them. The CDR3 loop reads CASSSVQTGYEQYF. As DNA, the CDR3 is TGTGCCAGCAGCTCCGTCCAAACAGGCTACGAGCAGTACTTC.

The table lists this clone with a few counts. The V gene is TRBV5-1, the J gene TRBJ2-7; 11 bases are a match to TRBD2. CDR1 SGHRS and CDR2 YFSETQ come from the germline V gene. V was pared by 4 bases and J by 0 bases, with 3 bases of the junction left unmatched. The CDR3 is 15 residues long. The CDR3 sequence: CASSGTSGGSYEQYF. The CDR3 nucleotides are TGCGCCAGCAGCGGGACTAGCGGAGGCTCCTACGAGCAGTACTTC.

The J gene is TRBJ2-3, the V gene TRBV7-6; 9 nucleotides line up with TRBD2. Germline CDR1 SGHVS, CDR2 FNYEAQ. Germline trimming cut 1 base from V and 0 bases from J; bases unmatched to any gene: 5. The CDR3 consists of 17 residues. For the CDR3, the DNA is TGTGCCAGCAGCTTAGTGCGGCTAGCGGGGAGCACAGATACGCAGTATTTT. It translates to CASSLVRLAGSTDTQYF.

This chain uses TRBV28 with TRBJ2-7, with 7 bases that match TRBD2. J lost 0 bases, V lost 7 bases, and 9 bases had no gene match. CDR1 and CDR2 from the germline V gene are MDHEN and SYDVKM. This CDR3 region has 15 residues. CDR3 loop: CASKGRVIGSYEQYF. CDR3 DNA: TGTGCCAGCAAGGGGAGGGTCATCGGCTCCTACGAGCAGTACTTC. Full variable domain (missing parts from reference TRBV28 and TRBJ2-7): DVKVTQSSRYLVKRTGEKVFLECVQDMDHENMFWYRQDPGLGLRLIYFSYDVKMKEKGDIPEGYSVSREKKERFSLILESASTNQTSMYLCASKGRVIGSYEQYFGPGTRLTVT.

The chain couples TRBV5-1 to TRBJ2-1; 14 nucleotides match TRBD2. The ends lost 4 bases at V and 6 bases at J; junction bases unmatched: 3. CDR1 SGHRS and CDR2 YFSETQ come from the germline V gene. This CDR3 comprises 15 residues. Here the CDR3 DNA reads TGCGCCAGCAGCGTGGGACTAGCGGGAGTCAATGAGCAGTTCTTC. This gives the protein CASSVGLAGVNEQFF. The full variable domain, completed using reference TRBV5-1 and TRBJ2-1, is KAGVTQTPRYLIKTRGQQVTLSCSPISGHRSVSWYQQTPGQGLQFLFEYFSETQRNKGNFPGRFSGRQFSNSRSEMNVSTLELGDSALYLCASSVGLAGVNEQFFGPGTRLTVL.

The chain employs TRBV7-9 and TRBJ1-1; 7 bases match TRBD1. Unmatched junction bases numbered 15, after V lost 1 base and J lost 4 bases. CDR1 SEHNR and CDR2 FQNEAQ come from the germline V gene (reference sequence). CDR3 size: 18 residues. The CDR3 DNA follows: TGTGCCAGCAGCTTAGGGACTAACGTACAGGGGATTCGCACTGAAGCTTTCTTT. The encoded protein is CASSLGTNVQGIRTEAFF.

V gene TRBV5-6 combines with J gene TRBJ2-7; weak D call: TRBD2 (5 bases). The CDR3 spans 17 residues. Deletions cut 4 bases from V and 5 bases from J, with 25 bases between. Per the germline V gene, CDR1 is SGHDT and CDR2 is YYEEEE. DNA of the CDR3: TGTGCCAGCAGCCCCCCCGGCCGACGAGGGATAGGCGACGAGCAGTACTTC. It codes for CASSPPGRRGIGDEQYF.

This sequence joins TRBV9 and TRBJ2-3; D perhaps matches TRBD2 (6 bases). Trimming stripped 0 bases from V and 7 bases from J, with 9 bases between. There are 13 residues in the CDR3. Germline-derived CDR1 and CDR2 are SGDLS and YYNGEE. CDR3 bases: TGTGCCAGCAGCGTAGGTCGGGAGAATACGCAGTATTTT. It codes for CASSVGRENTQYF.

The V gene is TRBV10-2, the J gene TRBJ2-6, with a tentative D call TRBD2 (6 bases). In germline, CDR1 is WSHSY, CDR2 SAAADI. Trimming left V 6 bases short and J 0 bases short, with 15 bases between. This CDR3 has 17 amino acids. The chain's CDR3 is CASRGAGPASGANVLTF. CDR3 DNA sequence: TGCGCCAGCAGGGGAGCGGGCCCCGCCTCTGGGGCCAACGTCCTGACTTTC.

The chain carries TRBV7-6 and TRBJ2-6, with 9 bases matching TRBD1. This CDR3 is built from 16 residues. The J segment lost 3 bases and the V segment lost 3 bases, leaving 3 bases of the junction unmatched. Germline V gives CDR1 SGHVS, CDR2 FNYEAQ. CDR3 residues: CASSLTGGNGANVLTF. In nucleotides, the CDR3 is TGTGCCAGCAGCTTGACAGGGGGAAATGGGGCCAACGTCCTGACTTTC.